This T cell receptor beta chain was captured by sequencing in a study of blood T cells in healthy people across ages. RNA extraction gave at least 5.5 micrograms of total RNA per sample. A J-beta primer mix and a sample-barcoded 5' primer were used in a second PCR of roughly 6 to 12 cycles. Each cDNA molecule carried a tag from a template-switch adaptor that contained 12 random nucleotides. TCRdb redid the calling of the 5' RACE reads with MiXCR, one entry per CDR3 protein. The sample includes roughly 1,500,000 distinct CDR3 sequences, approximately 42% of them seen just once. Whole-study findings and limits: Diversity figures based on one million T cells were deemed too low. The long-lived group displayed more naive CD4+ cells, plus higher diversity, than the aged donors did.

Germline CDR1 and CDR2: LGHDT and YNNKEL (reference sequence). Trimming removed 7 bases at V and 3 bases at J, with 16 bases between. The CDR3 sequence is 14 residues long. Only a few counts were recorded for this clonotype. Its antigen is unidentified. The TCR sequence derives from a woman aged 18-29 years in good health. The chain links TRBV3-1 to TRBJ2-7, with TRBD2 as a possible D gene (5 bases). The sample comprised blood. Here the CDR3 DNA reads TGTGCCAGCACCCAGGCGGGTGATCTCTACGAGCAGTACTTC. As protein: CASTQAGDLYEQYF.